Sequencing of this T cell receptor beta chain was carried out in a study of response to subunit inactivated influenza vaccine. On this clonotype: No antigen is known for it.

Each CDR3 protein gets one entry after TCRdb re-called the RT-PCR reads with MiXCR. The sample has roughly 290,000 distinct CDR3 sequences, about a fifth seen once. Study-level findings and limits: Researchers suggested that each seasonal influenza vaccination recruits few new T cells.

The receptor's source is a man between 50 and 75 years old who received an inactivated influenza vaccine. The sequenced sample was PBMCs from blood, obtained less than 22 months after vaccination.

CDR3 region: CSASTGGNEKLFF. The CDR3 DNA sequence: TGCAGTGCTAGCACAGGGGGTAATGAAAAACTGTTTTTT. The chain joins TRBV20-1 to TRBJ1-4, with TRBD1 matching 8 bases. Germline V gene sequence: CDR1 DFQATT, CDR2 SNEGSKA (reference sequence). The CDR3 consists of 13 residues. V shed 3 bases, J shed 4 bases, and the junction held 1 base outside the gene matches.